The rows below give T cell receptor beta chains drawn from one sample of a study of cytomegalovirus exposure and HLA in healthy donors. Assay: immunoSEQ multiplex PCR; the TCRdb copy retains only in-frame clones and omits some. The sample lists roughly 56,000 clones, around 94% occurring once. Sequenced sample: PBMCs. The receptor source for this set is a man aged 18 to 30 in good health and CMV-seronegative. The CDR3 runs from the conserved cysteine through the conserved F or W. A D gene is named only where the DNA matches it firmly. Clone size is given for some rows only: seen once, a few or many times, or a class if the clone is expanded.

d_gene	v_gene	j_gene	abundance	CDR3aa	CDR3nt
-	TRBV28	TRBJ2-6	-	CASGTTVGANVLTF	TGTGCCAGCGGAACTACCGTTGGGGCCAACGTCCTGACTTTC
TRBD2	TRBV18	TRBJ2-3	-	CASSRTLAALRGDTQYF	TGTGCCAGCTCACGAACTCTAGCGGCCCTACGGGGGGATACGCAGTATTTT
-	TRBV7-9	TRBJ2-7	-	CASSLLLDEQYF	TGTGCCAGCAGCCTTCTCCTAGACGAGCAGTACTTC
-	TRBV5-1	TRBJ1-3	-	CASSPSLESLSGNTIYF	TGCGCCAGCAGCCCCTCCCTGGAGTCGCTCTCTGGAAACACCATATATTTT
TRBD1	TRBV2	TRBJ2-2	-	CASRGTGNTGELFF	TGTGCCAGCAGGGGGACAGGGAACACCGGGGAGCTGTTTTTT
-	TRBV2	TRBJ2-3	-	CASIRRGTDTQYF	TGTGCCAGCATTCGCCGGGGCACAGATACGCAGTATTTT
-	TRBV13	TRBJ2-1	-	CASSSSQRSSYNEQFF	TGTGCCAGCAGTTCCAGCCAGCGGAGCTCCTACAATGAGCAGTTCTTC
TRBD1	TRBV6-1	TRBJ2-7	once	CASRRGTGGYEQYF	TGTGCCAGCAGGAGGGGGACAGGAGGCTACGAGCAGTACTTC
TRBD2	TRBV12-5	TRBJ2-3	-	CASGFEPPLAGGTDTQYF	TGTGCTAGTGGTTTTGAGCCGCCGCTAGCGGGAGGCACAGATACGCAGTATTTT
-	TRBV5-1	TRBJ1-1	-	CASSLGEAGAEAFF	TGCGCCAGCAGCTTGGGTGAGGCGGGGGCTGAAGCTTTCTTT
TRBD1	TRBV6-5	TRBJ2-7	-	CASSRLTGLDEQYF	TGTGCCAGCAGCCGCCTGACAGGGTTGGACGAGCAGTACTTC
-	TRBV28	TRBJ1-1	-	CASRLPQVLNTEAFF	TGTGCCAGCAGATTACCACAGGTTCTGAACACTGAAGCTTTCTTT
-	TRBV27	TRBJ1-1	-	CASSADWNTEAFF	TGTGCCAGCAGTGCGGACTGGAACACTGAAGCTTTCTTT
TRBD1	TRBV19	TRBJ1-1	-	CASSPRQGGNTEAFF	TGTGCCAGTAGCCCCCGACAGGGTGGGAACACTGAAGCTTTCTTT
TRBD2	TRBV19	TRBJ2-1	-	CASSKTSGSSYNEQFF	TGTGCCAGTAGTAAGACTAGCGGGAGCTCCTACAATGAGCAGTTCTTC
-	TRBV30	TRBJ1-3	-	CAWSGRQGERNTIYF	TGTGCCTGGAGTGGCCGGCAGGGCGAAAGAAACACCATATATTTT
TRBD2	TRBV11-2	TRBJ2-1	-	CASSRTSLDEQFF	TGTGCCAGCAGCCGGACTAGTTTGGATGAGCAGTTCTTC
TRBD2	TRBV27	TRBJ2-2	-	CASKWLAGDTGELFF	TGTGCCAGCAAGTGGCTAGCGGGGGACACCGGGGAGCTGTTTTTT
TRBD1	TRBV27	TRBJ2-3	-	CASSLTYGTAIPDTQYF	TGTGCCAGCAGTCTAACCTACGGGACAGCTATACCAGATACGCAGTATTTT
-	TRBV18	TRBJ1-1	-	CASSPSNQGSNTEAFF	TGTGCCAGCTCACCTTCTAATCAGGGTTCGAACACTGAAGCTTTCTTT
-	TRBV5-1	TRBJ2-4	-	CASSLGGENIQYF	TGCGCCAGCAGCTTGGGTGGGGAGAACATTCAGTACTTC
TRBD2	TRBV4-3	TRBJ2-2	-	CASSQDGLAGVNGELFF	TGCGCCAGCAGCCAAGATGGACTAGCGGGAGTTAACGGGGAGCTGTTTTTT
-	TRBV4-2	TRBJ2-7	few	CASSQDIEGYEQYF	TGTGCCAGCAGCCAAGATATTGAGGGCTACGAGCAGTACTTC
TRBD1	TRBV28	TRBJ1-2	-	CASRTIDRGYGYTF	TGTGCCAGCAGAACAATCGACAGGGGCTATGGCTACACCTTC
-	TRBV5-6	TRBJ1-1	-	CASSPQTAAITEAFF	TGTGCCAGCAGCCCACAGACAGCCGCGATCACTGAAGCTTTCTTT
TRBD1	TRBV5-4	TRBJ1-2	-	CASSSGQATLKVDGYTF	TGTGCCAGCAGCTCGGGACAGGCGACCCTAAAGGTTGATGGCTACACCTTC
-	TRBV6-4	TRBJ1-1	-	CASSDTGYTEAFF	TGTGCCAGCAGTGACACAGGGTACACTGAAGCTTTCTTT
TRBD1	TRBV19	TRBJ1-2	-	CASSPRQGSYGYTF	TGTGCCAGTAGTCCAAGACAGGGGAGCTATGGCTACACCTTC
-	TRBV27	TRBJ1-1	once	CASSPTLGYTEAFF	TGTGCCAGCAGTCCCACGTTGGGCTACACTGAAGCTTTCTTT
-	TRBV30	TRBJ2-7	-	CAWSPPGSLEQYF	TGTGCCTGGAGTCCTCCCGGGAGTCTCGAGCAGTACTTC
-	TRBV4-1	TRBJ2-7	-	CASSQITGTEVEQYF	TGCGCCAGCAGCCAAATAACAGGGACGGAGGTCGAGCAGTACTTC
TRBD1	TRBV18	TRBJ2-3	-	CASSLDRERTDTQYF	TGTGCCAGCTCACTAGACAGGGAGCGCACAGATACGCAGTATTTT
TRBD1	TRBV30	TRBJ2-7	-	CASDRDRYEQYF	TGTGCCTCGGACAGGGACCGCTACGAGCAGTACTTC
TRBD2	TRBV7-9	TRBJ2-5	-	CASSHSEGGETQYF	TGTGCCAGCAGCCATTCAGAGGGAGGGGAGACCCAGTACTTC
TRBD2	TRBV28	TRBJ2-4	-	CASSLISASGDIQYF	TGTGCCAGCAGTTTAATTTCGGCTAGCGGCGACATTCAGTACTTC
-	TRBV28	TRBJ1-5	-	CASRISGPLQPQHF	TGTGCCAGCAGGATATCAGGGCCCCTTCAGCCCCAGCATTTT
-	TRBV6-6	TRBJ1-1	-	CASVGGGSAFF	TGTGCCAGCGTGGGCGGCGGGTCGGCTTTCTTT
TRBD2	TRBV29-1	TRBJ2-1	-	CSVYLSGRANEQFF	TGCAGCGTTTATCTAAGCGGGAGGGCCAATGAGCAGTTCTTC
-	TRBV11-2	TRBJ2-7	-	CASSLYRDLVGPSYEQYF	TGTGCCAGCAGCCTATATAGGGACTTGGTAGGTCCCTCCTACGAGCAGTACTTC
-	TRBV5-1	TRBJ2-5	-	CASSPSRQETQYF	TGCGCCAGCAGCCCCTCGAGGCAAGAGACCCAGTACTTC
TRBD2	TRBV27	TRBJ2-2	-	CASSSYFLAGGAGELFF	TGTGCCAGCAGTTCATACTTTCTAGCGGGAGGGGCCGGGGAGCTGTTTTTT
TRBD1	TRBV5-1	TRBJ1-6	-	CASSPGTGAGGSPLHF	TGCGCCAGCAGCCCGGGGACAGGGGCCGGGGGTTCACCCCTCCACTTT
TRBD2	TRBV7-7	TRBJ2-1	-	CASSLREGLNNEQFF	TGTGCCAGCAGCTTAAGGGAGGGCCTCAACAATGAGCAGTTCTTC
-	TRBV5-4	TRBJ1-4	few	CASSLGGTPDEKLFF	TGTGCCAGCAGCTTGGGTGGCACACCCGATGAAAAACTGTTTTTT
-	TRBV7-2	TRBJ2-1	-	CASSLGFLGTQFF	TGTGCCAGCAGCTTGGGTTTTTTAGGGACTCAGTTCTTC
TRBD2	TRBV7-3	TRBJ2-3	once	CASSLIGLAGGVDTQYF	TGTGCCAGCAGCTTAATTGGGCTAGCGGGAGGGGTGGATACGCAGTATTTT
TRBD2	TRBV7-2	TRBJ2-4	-	CASSLSLGGFNIQYF	TGTGCCAGCAGCTTATCTTTGGGGGGGTTCAACATTCAGTACTTC
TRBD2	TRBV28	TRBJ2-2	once	CASSLKLAGAGELFF	TGTGCCAGCAGTTTAAAACTAGCGGGAGCCGGGGAGCTGTTTTTT
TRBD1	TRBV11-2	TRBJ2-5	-	CASSTRQGWGETQYF	TGTGCCAGCAGCACCCGACAGGGGTGGGGAGAGACCCAGTACTTC
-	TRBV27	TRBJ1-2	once	CASSPPGVSYGYTF	TGTGCCAGCAGTCCGCCCGGGGTGAGCTATGGCTACACCTTC
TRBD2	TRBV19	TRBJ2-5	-	CASSMRGLAGFQETQYF	TGTGCCAGTAGTATGAGGGGACTAGCGGGTTTCCAAGAGACCCAGTACTTC
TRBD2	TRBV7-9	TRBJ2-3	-	CASSSPTGTREADTQYF	TGTGCCAGCAGCTCCCCGACCGGGACTAGGGAGGCAGATACGCAGTATTTT
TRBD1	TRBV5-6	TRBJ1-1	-	CASSSGDRGSEAFF	TGTGCCAGCAGCTCTGGTGACAGGGGGTCTGAAGCTTTCTTT
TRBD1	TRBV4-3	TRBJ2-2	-	CASSQGQGVSGELFF	TGCGCCAGCAGCCAGGGACAGGGGGTAAGCGGGGAGCTGTTTTTT
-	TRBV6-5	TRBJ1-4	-	CASSYSETNEKLFF	TGTGCCAGCAGTTACTCGGAGACTAATGAAAAACTGTTTTTT
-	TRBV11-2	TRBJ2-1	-	CASSLDPVLNNEQFF	TGTGCCAGCAGCTTAGATCCTGTCCTAAACAATGAGCAGTTCTTC
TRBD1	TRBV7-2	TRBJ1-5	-	CASSSQGVNQPQHF	TGTGCCAGCAGCTCACAGGGGGTTAATCAGCCCCAGCATTTT